This T cell receptor beta chain was sequenced in a study of T cell responses to AZD1222 COVID-19 vaccine. Study findings and constraints: Among AZD1222 vaccinees, only 5 to 7 were seropositive at baseline. Nearly half of the spike-specific TCRs reportedly recognize variant regions that carry no mutations.

On this clone itself: Its target is not known.

Assay used: immunoSEQ multiplex PCR; TCRdb lists only in-frame clones, some missing. The sample comprises fewer than 95,000 clones, 75% to 95% of which are singletons, and 8% rests with the top ten. Investigators merged groups given second doses at roughly 4 or roughly 12 weeks. The starting material was peripheral blood, obtained 28 days after the second AZD1222 dose. The sequence came from an adult who received the AZD1222 COVID-19 vaccine.

CDR3 sequence: CASRENTEAFF. The CDR3 DNA reads as TGTGCCTCTAGGGAGAACACTGAAGCTTTCTTT. This chain connects TRBV30 to TRBJ1-1; D call uncertain. The germline V gene encodes CDR1 GTSNPN and CDR2 SVGIG (reference sequence). The CDR3 covers 11 residues. The V gene lost 7 bases and the J gene lost 1 base, with 7 bases spanning the gap.